These T cell receptor beta chains were read from a single sample in a study of blood T cell repertoires in COVID-19. The table came from immunoSEQ multiplex PCR; TCRdb's copy has only in-frame clones and leaves some out. The sample consists of about 210,000 clones, 65% to 90% of them appearing once. Sequenced material: peripheral blood. The receptors were sampled from a man over 45 with active or convalescent COVID-19. The CDR3 runs from the conserved cysteine through the conserved F or W. D genes are given only for firm matches. Some rows mark clone size as missing; the rest say once, few, many or name a class of expanded clone.

j_call: TRBJ1-6
d_call: -
clone_size: -
v_call: TRBV28
cdr3_nt: TGTGCCAGCAGTACTAGTGGTCGTACGCATAATTCACCCCTCCACTTT
cdr3_aa: CASSTSGRTHNSPLHF

j_call: TRBJ1-5
d_call: TRBD1
clone_size: -
v_call: TRBV28
cdr3_nt: TGTGCCAGCAGTCTACGACCGGGACAGGGGAGGCATCAGCCCCAGCATTTT
cdr3_aa: CASSLRPGQGRHQPQHF

j_call: TRBJ1-5
d_call: -
clone_size: few
v_call: TRBV7-2
cdr3_nt: TGTGCCAGCAGCTTTTCGGCGGGCTTATCTTATAGCAATCAGCCCCAGCATTTT
cdr3_aa: CASSFSAGLSYSNQPQHF

j_call: TRBJ2-5
d_call: TRBD2
clone_size: once
v_call: TRBV28
cdr3_nt: TGTGCCAGCAGTTTAGAGCGGGAGTACCAAGAGACCCAGTACTTC
cdr3_aa: CASSLEREYQETQYF

j_call: TRBJ2-3
d_call: -
clone_size: -
v_call: TRBV3-1/TRBV3-2
cdr3_nt: TGTGCCAGCAGCCAAGGTCCAGTGAGCACAGATACGCAGTATTTT
cdr3_aa: CASSQGPVSTDTQYF

j_call: TRBJ2-5
d_call: TRBD1
clone_size: -
v_call: TRBV2
cdr3_nt: TGTGCCAGCAGTGGCGGGACAGGAAGGACCCAGTACTTC
cdr3_aa: CASSGGTGRTQYF

j_call: TRBJ2-5
d_call: TRBD2
clone_size: few
v_call: TRBV6-5
cdr3_nt: TGTGCCAGCAGACTAGCGGGGGTAGGGCAAGAGACCCAGTACTTC
cdr3_aa: CASRLAGVGQETQYF

j_call: TRBJ2-6
d_call: -
clone_size: -
v_call: TRBV13
cdr3_nt: TGTGCCAGCAGTGGGGAGGAGGGACAGCCACCTCATTCTGGGGCCAACGTCCTGACTTTC
cdr3_aa: CASSGEEGQPPHSGANVLTF

j_call: TRBJ2-5
d_call: TRBD2
clone_size: once
v_call: TRBV27
cdr3_nt: TGTGCCAGCAGTTCGGGCTTGGCTAGCGGGAGAAGGGAGACCCAGTACTTC
cdr3_aa: CASSSGLASGRRETQYF

j_call: TRBJ2-6
d_call: -
clone_size: -
v_call: TRBV4-3
cdr3_nt: TGCGCCAGCAGCCATCCTCCCCCTGGGGCCAACGTCCTGACTTTC
cdr3_aa: CASSHPPPGANVLTF

j_call: TRBJ1-5
d_call: -
clone_size: -
v_call: TRBV28
cdr3_nt: TGTGCCAGCAGTTTAAGGGGGGGGCAGGCTAGCAATCAGCCCCAGCATTTT
cdr3_aa: CASSLRGGQASNQPQHF

j_call: TRBJ1-1
d_call: -
clone_size: -
v_call: TRBV28
cdr3_nt: TGTGCCAGCAGTCGACACCCGGACAGATCCATGAACACTGAAGCTTTCTTT
cdr3_aa: CASSRHPDRSMNTEAFF

j_call: TRBJ2-7
d_call: TRBD2
clone_size: -
v_call: TRBV4-1
cdr3_nt: TGCGCCAGCAGCCAAGTAGTCCAGCTAGCGGGAACCGAGCAGTACTTC
cdr3_aa: CASSQVVQLAGTEQYF

j_call: TRBJ2-1
d_call: TRBD1
clone_size: few
v_call: TRBV5-1
cdr3_nt: TGCGCCAGCAGGCGACAGGGGGCATTGAATGAGCAGTTCTTC
cdr3_aa: CASRRQGALNEQFF

j_call: TRBJ2-5
d_call: TRBD2
clone_size: -
v_call: TRBV4-3
cdr3_nt: TGCGCCAGCAGCCAATTTGGGACTAGCGGGAGTGAGACCCAGTACTTC
cdr3_aa: CASSQFGTSGSETQYF

j_call: TRBJ2-3
d_call: TRBD2
clone_size: -
v_call: TRBV6-6
cdr3_nt: TGTGCCAGCAGTTCTAGCGGCCACTTGGGCACAGATACGCAGTATTTT
cdr3_aa: CASSSSGHLGTDTQYF

j_call: TRBJ2-2
d_call: TRBD1
clone_size: -
v_call: TRBV2
cdr3_nt: TGTGCCAACGCCAAACAGGGGGCCGGGGAGCTGTTTTTT
cdr3_aa: CANAKQGAGELFF

j_call: TRBJ2-5
d_call: TRBD1
clone_size: -
v_call: TRBV5-5
cdr3_nt: TGTGCCAGCAGCTCTGACAGGGGGCGCGTTGAGACCCAGTACTTC
cdr3_aa: CASSSDRGRVETQYF

j_call: TRBJ1-1
d_call: -
clone_size: once
v_call: TRBV27
cdr3_nt: TGTGCCAGCAGTTTAAAGGGGTCAGGGGCTGAAGCTTTCTTT
cdr3_aa: CASSLKGSGAEAFF

j_call: TRBJ2-3
d_call: TRBD1
clone_size: -
v_call: TRBV20-1
cdr3_nt: TGCAGTGCTAGTCCCACAGGGGTAGATACGCAGTATTTT
cdr3_aa: CSASPTGVDTQYF

j_call: TRBJ2-1
d_call: TRBD1
clone_size: -
v_call: TRBV14
cdr3_nt: TGTGCCAGCAGCCCGGACAGGGACAATGAGCAGTTCTTC
cdr3_aa: CASSPDRDNEQFF

j_call: TRBJ2-2
d_call: -
clone_size: few
v_call: TRBV6-6
cdr3_nt: TGTGCCAGCAGCCCCTCTCGGGGGCTGTTTTTT
cdr3_aa: CASSPSRGLFF

j_call: TRBJ1-1
d_call: -
clone_size: few
v_call: TRBV4-1
cdr3_nt: TGCGCCAGCAGCCAAGATAAGGTATGGGGGCCAACTGAAGCTTTCTTT
cdr3_aa: CASSQDKVWGPTEAFF

j_call: TRBJ1-5
d_call: TRBD1
clone_size: -
v_call: TRBV2
cdr3_nt: TGTGCCAGCAGTGATGGGACAGGCAGGGATCAGCCCCAGCATTTT
cdr3_aa: CASSDGTGRDQPQHF

j_call: TRBJ1-3
d_call: TRBD1
clone_size: -
v_call: TRBV10-3
cdr3_nt: TGTGCCATCAGTGAGTCGTTGGGGCCCATAGTAGGGGGCCTTTCGAACACCATATATTTT
cdr3_aa: CAISESLGPIVGGLSNTIYF

j_call: TRBJ1-4
d_call: -
clone_size: -
v_call: TRBV2
cdr3_nt: TGTGCCAGCAGTGTTCTTAATGAAAAACTGTTTTTT
cdr3_aa: CASSVLNEKLFF

j_call: TRBJ2-6
d_call: TRBD1
clone_size: -
v_call: TRBV18
cdr3_nt: TGTGCCAGCTCACCACAGGGGGCGGAATACTCTGGGGCCAACGTCCTGACTTTC
cdr3_aa: CASSPQGAEYSGANVLTF

j_call: TRBJ2-1
d_call: TRBD1
clone_size: -
v_call: TRBV19
cdr3_nt: TGTGCCAGTAGTATAGAACAGGGGGCGTTTGGCGAGCAGTTCTTC
cdr3_aa: CASSIEQGAFGEQFF

j_call: TRBJ1-5
d_call: TRBD1
clone_size: -
v_call: TRBV5-1
cdr3_nt: TGCGCCAGCATAAGGGACAGGAACAATCAGCCCCAGCATTTT
cdr3_aa: CASIRDRNNQPQHF

j_call: TRBJ2-5
d_call: -
clone_size: -
v_call: TRBV12-3/TRBV12-4
cdr3_nt: TGTGCCAGCAGTTTAGCCGAGTTTGGGACCCAGTACTTC
cdr3_aa: CASSLAEFGTQYF

j_call: TRBJ2-2
d_call: -
clone_size: -
v_call: TRBV12-3/TRBV12-4
cdr3_nt: TGTGCCAGCGTAGAAATGAACACCGGGGAGCTGTTTTTT
cdr3_aa: CASVEMNTGELFF

j_call: TRBJ2-1
d_call: TRBD2
clone_size: -
v_call: TRBV3-1/TRBV3-2
cdr3_nt: TGTGCCAGCAGCCCAGGACTAGCGGCCTACAATGAGCAGTTCTTC
cdr3_aa: CASSPGLAAYNEQFF